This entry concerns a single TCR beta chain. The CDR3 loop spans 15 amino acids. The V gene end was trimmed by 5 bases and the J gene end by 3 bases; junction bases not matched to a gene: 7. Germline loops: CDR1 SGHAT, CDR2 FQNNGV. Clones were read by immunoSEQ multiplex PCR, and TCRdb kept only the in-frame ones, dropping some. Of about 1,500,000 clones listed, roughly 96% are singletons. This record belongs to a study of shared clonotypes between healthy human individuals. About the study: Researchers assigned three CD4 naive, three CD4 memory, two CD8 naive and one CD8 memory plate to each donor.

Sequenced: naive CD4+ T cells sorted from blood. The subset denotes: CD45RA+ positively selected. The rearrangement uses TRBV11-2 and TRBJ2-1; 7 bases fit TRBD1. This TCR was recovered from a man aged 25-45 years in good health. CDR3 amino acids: CASSPGQPNYNEQFF. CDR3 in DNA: TGTGCCAGCAGCCCGGGACAGCCCAACTACAATGAGCAGTTCTTC.